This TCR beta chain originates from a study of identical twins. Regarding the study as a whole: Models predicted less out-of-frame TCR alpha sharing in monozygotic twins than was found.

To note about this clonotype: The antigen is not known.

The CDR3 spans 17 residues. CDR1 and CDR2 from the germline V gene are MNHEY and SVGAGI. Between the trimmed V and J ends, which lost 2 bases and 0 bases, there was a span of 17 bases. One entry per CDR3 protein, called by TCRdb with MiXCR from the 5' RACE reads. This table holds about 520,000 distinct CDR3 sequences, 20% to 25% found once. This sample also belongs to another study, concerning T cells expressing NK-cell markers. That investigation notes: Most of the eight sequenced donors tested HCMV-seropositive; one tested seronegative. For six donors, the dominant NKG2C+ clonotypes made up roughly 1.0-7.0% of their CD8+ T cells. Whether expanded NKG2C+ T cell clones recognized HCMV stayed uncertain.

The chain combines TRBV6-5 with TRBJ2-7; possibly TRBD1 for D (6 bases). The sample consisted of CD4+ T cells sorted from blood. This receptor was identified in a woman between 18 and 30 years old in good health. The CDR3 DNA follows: TGTGCCAGCAGTTACACTTGGGACCGGACAGCCTCCTACGAGCAGTACTTC. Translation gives CASSYTWDRTASYEQYF.